What follows are 20 T cell receptor beta chains derived from one specimen sequenced in a study of T cells after yellow fever vaccination. MiXCR, applied by TCRdb to the 5' RACE reads, yields one record per CDR3 protein. Among about 300,000 distinct CDR3 sequences listed, 7.5% to 9% were seen once. The specimen comprised CD4+ T cells sorted from PBMCs, sampled 5 days after the yellow fever booster vaccination. These receptors were obtained from a man aged 18-30 years who received the YFV17D yellow fever vaccine.

In this sample, this clonotype turned up a few times. The chain has TRBV12-5 and TRBJ1-2; maybe TRBD1 (5 bases). CDR1 is LGHNT, CDR2 FRNRAP, per germline. CDR3 length equals 14 residues. V was pared by 1 base and J by 8 bases, with 14 bases between. The CDR3 DNA sequence: TGTGCTAGTGGTTTGGGGGACCGCGGAGAGGGCTACACCTTC. It is translated as CASGLGDRGEGYTF.

There are a few counts of this clonotype. The chain couples TRBV4-1 to TRBJ2-2, with 7 bases matching TRBD2. V lost 4 bases to trimming and J lost 4 bases; unmatched junction nucleotides: 6. The CDR3 length is 15 residues. Looked up from germline, CDR1 is MGHRA and CDR2 is YSYEKL. The CDR3 reads CASSRGEGSTGELFF. The CDR3 DNA reads as TGCGCCAGCAGCCGGGGGGAGGGGTCCACCGGGGAGCTGTTTTTT.

This clonotype came up a few times. The chain is built from TRBV4-1 and TRBJ1-1, with D maybe TRBD1 (6 bases). Germline CDR1 MGHRA, CDR2 YSYEKL. The CDR3 runs 17 residues. V was pared by 4 bases and J by 8 bases, with 26 bases between. As DNA, the CDR3 is TGCGCCAGCAGCCCCCGGGACATGGGATTCGGTGGTCACGAAGCTTTCTTT. Residues: CASSPRDMGFGGHEAFF.

The gene calls are TRBV2 and TRBJ2-7; D is ambiguous. This CDR3 has 14 amino acids. CDR1 and CDR2 (germline): SNHLY, FYNNEI. The ends were cut back, 7 bases at V and 0 bases at J, with 13 bases in the middle. The CDR3 nucleotides read TGTGCCAGCAAAAGGGTGGAGAGCTCCTACGAGCAGTACTTC. Translation gives CASKRVESSYEQYF.

J is TRBJ1-6 and V is TRBV19; D is unresolved. The CDR3 is made up of 10 amino acids. V was clipped by 8 bases and J by 7 bases, with 3 bases between them. Germline values: CDR1 LNHDA, CDR2 SQIVND (reference sequence). CDR3 amino acids: CASVNSPLHF. CDR3 sequence (DNA): TGTGCCAGTGTCAATTCACCCCTCCACTTT.

This clonotype was counted between two and nine times. The rearrangement joins TRBV7-3 to TRBJ2-3; D call uncertain. Trimming left V 5 bases short and J 0 bases short, with 9 bases between. Germline V gene lookup returns CDR1 SGHTA and CDR2 FQGTGA. The CDR3 contains 14 residues. Here the CDR3 DNA reads TGTGCCAGCAGCATTTCCGCTAGCACAGATACGCAGTATTTT. This codes for CASSISASTDTQYF.

Of note for this clonotype: This may be a read error: a much more frequent sequence differs by one nucleotide. V gene TRBV5-1 combines with J gene TRBJ1-2; D perhaps matches TRBD1 (5 bases). The germline V gene encodes CDR1 SGHRS and CDR2 YFSETQ. The CDR3 runs 13 residues. Trimming removed 2 bases from V and 6 bases from J, with 11 bases in between. DNA for the CDR3: TGCGCCAGCAGCTTACGCGGCAGGGATGGCTACACCTTC. It codes for CASSLRGRDGYTF.

This clonotype was observed a handful of times. The genes are TRBV4-1 and TRBJ2-5, with D possibly matching TRBD2 (6 bases). There are 16 residues in the CDR3. Germline V lookup: CDR1 MGHRA, CDR2 YSYEKL. Trimming cost V 0 bases and J 0 bases, with 11 bases left between them. The DNA of the CDR3 is TGCGCCAGCAGCCAAGAGGCGGGATATTACCAAGAGACCCAGTACTTC. It is translated as CASSQEAGYYQETQYF.

This clonotype was recorded a few times. V is TRBV18 and J is TRBJ2-5; a weak D match, TRBD1 (5 bases). V gave up 2 bases and J gave up 2 bases, with 12 bases separating them. The length of the CDR3 is 15 residues. Per the germline V gene, CDR1 is KGHSH and CDR2 is LQKENI. The CDR3 DNA is TGTGCCAGCTCACCATTTGGGCAGGGACAAGAGACCCAGTACTTC. It encodes CASSPFGQGQETQYF.

This clonotype was observed a few times. This chain links TRBV5-6 with TRBJ1-2; D is undetermined. The V gene lost 5 bases and the J gene lost 4 bases, with 21 bases spanning the gap. There are 16 residues in the CDR3. Germline V gene lookup returns CDR1 SGHDT and CDR2 YYEEEE. The CDR3 sequence: CASSRRLGRSAYGYTF. The CDR3 DNA is TGTGCCAGCAGTCGACGCCTCGGACGGTCCGCCTATGGCTACACCTTC. Full variable domain (missing parts from reference TRBV5-6 and TRBJ1-2): DAGVTQSPTHLIKTRGQQVTLRCSPKSGHDTVSWYQQALGQGPQFIFQYYEEEERQRGNFPDRFSGHQFPNYSSELNVNALLLGDSALYLCASSRRLGRSAYGYTFGSGTRLTVV.

This clonotype showed up many times. The chain uses TRBV6-1 and TRBJ1-6; D is unresolved. The CDR3 length is 13 residues. Per the germline V gene, CDR1 is MNHNS and CDR2 is SASEGT. V shed 11 bases and J shed 9 bases, with 17 bases lying between them. In nucleotides, the CDR3 is TGTGCCGGCACAAGCAGCGCTAGTTCACCCCTCCACTTT. Translated: CAGTSSASSPLHF.

This clonotype was recorded many times. This chain links TRBV12-3 or TRBV12-4 with TRBJ2-4; D is undetermined. CDR3 length equals 13 residues. The germline V and J ends were trimmed by 2 bases and 1 base, with 3 bases remaining between them. The chain's CDR3 is CASSLRAKNIQYF. The CDR3 DNA follows: TGTGCCAGCAGTTTACGTGCCAAAAACATTCAGTACTTC.

The V gene is TRBV10-3, the J gene TRBJ2-6; 7 nucleotides match TRBD1. Trimming removed 2 bases from V and 4 bases from J; junction bases left unmatched: 8. This CDR3 is 17 amino acids long. The V gene's germline CDR1 is ENHRY and CDR2 SYGVKD. The chain's CDR3 is CAISESRGRSGANVLTF. DNA of the CDR3: TGTGCCATCAGTGAGAGTAGGGGGCGAAGCGGGGCCAACGTCCTGACTTTC.

This clonotype was counted at least ten times. The chain is built from TRBV28 and TRBJ1-2, with TRBD1 as a possible D gene (5 bases). The CDR3 spans 17 residues. Germline assignment: CDR1 MDHEN and CDR2 SYDVKM. The V end was cut by 8 bases, the J end by 4 bases, with 26 bases between. This CDR3 reads CASSATPTGPGGYGYTF. The CDR3 region has the DNA TGTGCCAGCTCGGCTACTCCTACGGGACCAGGCGGCTATGGCTACACCTTC.

This clonotype turned up a few times. The rearrangement links TRBV6-5 to TRBJ2-3; the match to TRBD1 covers 9 bases. The V gene end was trimmed by 4 bases and the J gene end by 5 bases; junction bases not matched to a gene: 4. In germline, CDR1 is MNHEY, CDR2 SVGAGI. This CDR3 has 14 residues. The DNA of the CDR3 is TGTGCCAGCAGTTCACAGGGGGCCGAAGATACGCAGTATTTT. Translation: CASSSQGAEDTQYF.

The sample holds many counts of this clonotype. The chain carries TRBV7-9 and TRBJ1-6; no definite D call. With 3 bases removed from V and 5 bases from J, the gap between germline ends came to 14 bases. The length of the CDR3 is 16 residues. In germline, CDR1 is SEHNR, CDR2 FQNEAQ (reference sequence). As DNA, the CDR3 is TGTGCCAGCAGCTTCGGACTAGCAGGCAATAATTCACCCCTCCACTTT. It specifies CASSFGLAGNNSPLHF.

The V and J genes are TRBV6-5 and TRBJ2-7; TRBD1 matches 9 bases. Germline trimming cut 5 bases from V and 2 bases from J; bases unmatched to any gene: 10. The V gene's germline CDR1 is MNHEY and CDR2 SVGAGI. CDR3 length: 16 amino acids. In DNA form, the CDR3 reads TGTGCCAGCAGTGAAACCGGGACAGGGAATCCCTACGAGCAGTACTTC. Protein sequence: CASSETGTGNPYEQYF.

There are a few counts of this clonotype. The chain has TRBV3-1 and TRBJ2-5, with TRBD2 as a possible D gene (6 bases). CDR1 is LGHDT and CDR2 is YNNKEL in the germline V gene (reference sequence). Trimming stripped 4 bases from V and 5 bases from J, with 14 bases between. This CDR3 has 14 residues. In nucleotides, the CDR3 is TGTGCCAGCAGCCGACCGCATGGGGGGGAGACCCAGTACTTC. Translation: CASSRPHGGETQYF.

The table lists this clonotype with a few counts. J is TRBJ2-7 and V is TRBV3-2; the table gives TRBD2 as D, unverified against the DNA. TRBV3-2 is assigned pseudogene status. The CDR3 has 23 residues. The CDR3 DNA reads TGTGCCAGCAGCCAGGAGGGACTCGATCGGGGACTAGCGGGGCCCGCGGAGGGGTACGAGCAGTACGTC. Its translation is CASSQEGLDRGLAGPAEGYEQYV.

This clonotype came up many times. This chain links TRBV5-5 with TRBJ2-2; D uncertain. Per the germline V gene, CDR1 is SGHKS and CDR2 is YYEKEE (reference sequence). This CDR3 is 14 amino acids long. Trimming stripped 7 bases from V and 4 bases from J, with 14 bases between. CDR3 sequence: CASSLGPTTGELFF. For the CDR3, the DNA is TGTGCCAGCTCCCTCGGGCCGACCACCGGGGAGCTGTTTTTT. The variable domain in full, completed from reference TRBV5-5 and TRBJ2-2, reads DAGVTQSPTHLIKTRGQQVTLRCSPISGHKSVSWYQQVLGQGPQFIFQYYEKEERGRGNFPDRFSARQFPNYSSELNVNALLLGDSALYLCASSLGPTTGELFFGEGSRLTVL.